These T cell receptor beta chains were read from a single sample in a study of response to subunit inactivated influenza vaccine. One entry per CDR3 protein results from TCRdb running MiXCR on the RT-PCR reads. This sample has more than 400,000 distinct CDR3 sequences, with roughly 7.6% found just once. The specimen comprised PBMCs from blood, sampled roughly 24 months after vaccination. The source of these receptors is a man aged 50-75 years who received an inactivated influenza vaccine. Both conserved end residues are part of each CDR3. Each record gives: D gene, J gene, clone size, V gene, CDR3 DNA, CDR3 protein. D genes are given only for firm matches. Rows give clone size only sometimes, using once, few, many, or a class for an expanded clone.

.	TRBJ1-6	many	TRBV7-2	TGTGCCAGCAGCTTAGTGGGTGATGGTAATTCACCCCTCCACTTT	CASSLVGDGNSPLHF
.	TRBJ1-1	.	TRBV30	TGTGCCTGGAGTAGCGAAGGGAACACTGAAGCTTTCTTT	CAWSSEGNTEAFF
TRBD2	TRBJ2-3	few	TRBV6-5	TGTGCCAGCAGTTACGAGCCGGGTAGCGGGGGCCCGAAGGATACGCAGTATTTT	CASSYEPGSGGPKDTQYF
.	TRBJ2-2	many	TRBV12-3/TRBV12-4	TGTGCCAGCAGTTTAGCGAGGGACGCCGGGGAGCTGTTTTTT	CASSLARDAGELFF
.	TRBJ2-3	few	TRBV11-2	TGTGCCAGCAGCGCCCGATATACTAGCACAGATACGCAGTATTTT	CASSARYTSTDTQYF
.	TRBJ2-1	many	TRBV7-2	TGTGCCAGCAGCAAGGGCCGTGACAATGAGCAGTTCTTC	CASSKGRDNEQFF
.	TRBJ1-5	few	TRBV12-3/TRBV12-4	TGTGCCAGCAGTTTGGTTTCGGCAGGGAACAATCAGCCCCAGCATTTT	CASSLVSAGNNQPQHF
.	TRBJ1-1	few	TRBV5-4	TGTGCCAGCAGCAGTCTTATAGGGGTTACTGAAGCTTTCTTT	CASSSLIGVTEAFF
.	TRBJ2-7	few	TRBV11-2	TGTGCCAGCAGCGAAACTATCGGGATAAGCGAGCAGTACTTC	CASSETIGISEQYF
.	TRBJ1-1	.	TRBV12-3/TRBV12-4	TGTGCCAGCAGTTTACCACCGGGGTCTGAAGCTTTCTTT	CASSLPPGSEAFF
.	TRBJ2-7	.	TRBV7-2	TGTGCCAGCAGCTTAGGGCCTAGCGAGGTATACGAGCAGTACTTC	CASSLGPSEVYEQYF
.	TRBJ2-1	many	TRBV7-2	TGTGCCAGCAGCTTAGAGGTCTGGGCGGCTTACAATGAGCAGTTCTTC	CASSLEVWAAYNEQFF
.	TRBJ1-4	few	TRBV20-1	TGCAGTGCTAGAGATACGGGGCGTGGGACTAATGAAAAACTGTTTTTT	CSARDTGRGTNEKLFF
.	TRBJ2-1	.	TRBV12-5	TGTGCTAGTGGGGACCGGACAGCGAGCTCCTACAATGAGCAGTTCTTC	CASGDRTASSYNEQFF
TRBD1	TRBJ1-1	many	TRBV6-1	TGTGCCAGCAGTGAGGCAGGGGGTATAGGTGAAGCTTTCTTT	CASSEAGGIGEAFF
.	TRBJ2-7	.	TRBV20-1	TGCAGTGCTAGAGATACAGGGAATAGCGAGCAGTACTTC	CSARDTGNSEQYF
.	TRBJ2-1	.	TRBV29-1	TGCAGCGTTGGCCCCGGAGCATTGGACAATGAGCAGTTCTTC	CSVGPGALDNEQFF
TRBD1	TRBJ1-2	few	TRBV12-3/TRBV12-4	TGTGCCAGCAGACTGGGACAGGGGCGTGCCTATGGCTACACCTTC	CASRLGQGRAYGYTF
.	TRBJ2-2	few	TRBV6-5	TGTGCCAGCAGACTCGACTTTATCACCGGGGAGCTGTTTTTT	CASRLDFITGELFF
TRBD1	TRBJ1-1	.	TRBV29-1	TGCAGCGTAGTACAGGGGCTGCACCACTATTTGAACACTGAAGCTTTCTTT	CSVVQGLHHYLNTEAFF
.	TRBJ2-7	few	TRBV6-2/TRBV6-3	TGTGCCAGCAGTTACACCATCGGGACAACGTACGAGCAGTACTTC	CASSYTIGTTYEQYF
TRBD2	TRBJ2-7	few	TRBV5-1	TGCGCCAGCAGCAGGGGACTAGCGAACTCCTACGAGCAGTACTTC	CASSRGLANSYEQYF
.	TRBJ1-6	many	TRBV6-1	TGTGCCAGCAGAAGAGGGGTTTCTTCACCCCTCCACTTT	CASRRGVSSPLHF
.	TRBJ1-5	.	TRBV11-1	TGTGCCAGCAGCTTAGCCCCCCCGGTGGGGATGAGCAATCAGCCCCAGCATTTT	CASSLAPPVGMSNQPQHF
.	TRBJ1-5	.	TRBV20-1	TGCAGTGCTACCTGGACAGTCAATCAGCCCCAGCATTTT	CSATWTVNQPQHF
.	TRBJ2-1	few	TRBV20-1	TGCAGTGCTAGATACGGATCACTAGGCAATGAGCAGTTCTTC	CSARYGSLGNEQFF
.	TRBJ1-4	many	TRBV7-8	TGTGCCAGCAGCTTAGCGGGCAGGGCTGAAAAACTGTTTTTT	CASSLAGRAEKLFF
.	TRBJ2-2	few	TRBV7-2	TGTGCCAGCAGCTCGTCGGGTAGTAACACCGGGGAGCTGTTTTTT	CASSSSGSNTGELFF
.	TRBJ1-6	few	TRBV12-3/TRBV12-4	TGTGCCAGCAGTGCGGACACGAGACGGTCACCCCTCCACTTT	CASSADTRRSPLHF
.	TRBJ1-5	many	TRBV5-5	TGTGCCAGCAGCTTAGCGCTTCGTCAGCCCCAGCATTTT	CASSLALRQPQHF
TRBD2	TRBJ2-2	few	TRBV4-3	TGCGCCAGCAGCCAAGAGTTGTTAGCGGGAGTTACCGGGGAGCTGTTTTTT	CASSQELLAGVTGELFF
TRBD2	TRBJ2-7	.	TRBV13	TGTGCCAGCAGCATGGGGACTAGCGGGAGGGCGGTCCACGAGCAGTACTTC	CASSMGTSGRAVHEQYF
TRBD1	TRBJ2-7	.	TRBV28	TGTGCCAGCAGTTTTCCGGACAGGGGGCTTTACGAGCAGTACTTC	CASSFPDRGLYEQYF
.	TRBJ1-6	few	TRBV20-1	TGCAGTGCTTCGGGCCACGATCGGTGGAATTCACCCCTCCACTTT	CSASGHDRWNSPLHF
.	TRBJ1-1	few	TRBV29-1	TGCAGCGTCCGCCAGAACCTGAACACTGAAGCTTTCTTT	CSVRQNLNTEAFF
TRBD1	TRBJ2-3	.	TRBV4-3	TGCGCCAGCAGCCAAGACTTCGGGACAGGGTATAGCACAGATATGCAGTATTTT	CASSQDFGTGYSTDMQYF
TRBD1	TRBJ2-2	.	TRBV24-1	TGTGCCACCAGTGGTCTTCCGGGACAGGGGACGAACACCGGGGAGCTGTTTTTT	CATSGLPGQGTNTGELFF
TRBD1	TRBJ2-1	.	TRBV10-3	TGTGCCATCAAGGACAGGGAATATGTTGAGCAGTTCTTC	CAIKDREYVEQFF
.	TRBJ1-5	many	TRBV7-9	TGTGCCAGCAGCTTAGCGATAGCCACGGGAGACCAGCCCCAGCATTTT	CASSLAIATGDQPQHF
TRBD1	TRBJ2-1	.	TRBV5-1	TGCGCCAGCAGCTCAATTCTCCCGGGACAGGGGGACAATGAGCAGTTCTTC	CASSSILPGQGDNEQFF
.	TRBJ1-1	many	TRBV24-1	TGTGCCACCAGTGACCATGGCACTGAAGCTTTCTTT	CATSDHGTEAFF
.	TRBJ1-5	.	TRBV19	TGTGCCAGTAGTATCGTGCCAGGGTCGGGAAATAGCAATCAGCCCCAGCATTTT	CASSIVPGSGNSNQPQHF